What follows is one TCR beta chain and its context. At one end the junction does not follow the germline gene, possibly because of a read error. The data stem from a study of T cell repertoires in cytomegalovirus infection. About the study: An indication of both CMV infection and matching HLA type came from public TCR beta signatures.

MiXCR, applied by TCRdb to the reads, yields one record per CDR3 protein. This table holds under 800,000 distinct CDR3 sequences, approximately 24% found once. This CDR3 comprises 16 residues. Germline CDR1 reads MNHEY; CDR2 reads SVGEGT. The receptor's source is a human donor in good health (CMV status not recorded). Some clones in this sample may be carry-over from other donors' samples. Sample: CD8+ T cells from PBMCs. V gene TRBV6-2 or TRBV6-3 combines with J gene TRBJ1-5; 8 nucleotides match TRBD1. The CDR3 DNA follows: TGTGCCAGCAGTTTCCTCGGACAGGGTAGCGATCAGCCCCAGCATTTT. Protein: CASSFLGQGSDQPQHF.